This TCR beta chain was captured in a study of regulatory T cells in long-lasting Graves disease. Library construction for TCR beta used iRepertoire HTBI primers and Arm-PCR of CDR3 regions. TCRdb recomputed calls from the multiplex PCR reads with MiXCR, one row per CDR3 protein. The table lists 400,000 to 500,000 distinct CDR3 sequences, approximately 22% of them singletons, with roughly an eighth in the top ten. Trimming stripped 6 bases from V and 0 bases from J, with 12 bases between. CDR1 is DFQATT, CDR2 SNEGSKA, per germline (reference sequence). The CDR3 consists of 14 residues. Time point here: persistent/refractory GD, antithyroid drugs over 5 years with positive TRAb. PBMCs were the source of the RNA used for TCR sequencing.

Specimen: peripheral blood mononuclear cells (PBMCs), collected when the disease was refractory, from a patient treated with antithyroid drugs. The sequence was collected from a female donor with Graves disease. This rearrangement joins TRBV20-1 to TRBJ1-3, with TRBD1 as a possible D gene (5 bases). CDR3 sequence reads: CSASPDNSGNTIYF. The DNA of the CDR3 is TGCAGTGCCAGTCCGGACAACTCTGGAAACACCATATATTTT.